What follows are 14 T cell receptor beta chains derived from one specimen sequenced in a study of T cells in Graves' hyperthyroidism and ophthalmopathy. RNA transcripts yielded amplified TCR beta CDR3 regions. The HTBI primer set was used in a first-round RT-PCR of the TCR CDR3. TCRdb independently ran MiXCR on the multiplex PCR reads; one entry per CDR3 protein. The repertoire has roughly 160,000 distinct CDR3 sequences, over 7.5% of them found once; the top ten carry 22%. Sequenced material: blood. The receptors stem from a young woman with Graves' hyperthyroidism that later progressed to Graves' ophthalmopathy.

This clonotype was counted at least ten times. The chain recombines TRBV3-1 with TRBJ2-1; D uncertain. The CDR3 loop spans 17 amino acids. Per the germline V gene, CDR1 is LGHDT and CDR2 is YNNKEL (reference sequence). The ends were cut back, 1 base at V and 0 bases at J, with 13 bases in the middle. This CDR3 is CASSQVTSVSSYNEQFF. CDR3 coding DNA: TGTGCCAGCAGCCAAGTAACGTCCGTTAGCTCCTACAATGAGCAGTTCTTC.

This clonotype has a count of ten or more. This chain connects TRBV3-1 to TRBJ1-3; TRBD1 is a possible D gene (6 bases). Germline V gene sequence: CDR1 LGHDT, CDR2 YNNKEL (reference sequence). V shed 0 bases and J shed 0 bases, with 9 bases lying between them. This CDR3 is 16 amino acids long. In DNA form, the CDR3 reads TGTGCCAGCAGCCAAGATAGGGGGAGCTCTGGAAACACCATATATTTT. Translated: CASSQDRGSSGNTIYF. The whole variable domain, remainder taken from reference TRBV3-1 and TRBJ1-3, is DTAVSQTPKYLVTQMGNDKSIKCEQNLGHDTMYWYKQDSKKFLKIMFSYNNKELIINETVPNRFSPKSPDKAHLNLHINSLELGDSAVYFCASSQDRGSSGNTIYFGEGSWLTVV.

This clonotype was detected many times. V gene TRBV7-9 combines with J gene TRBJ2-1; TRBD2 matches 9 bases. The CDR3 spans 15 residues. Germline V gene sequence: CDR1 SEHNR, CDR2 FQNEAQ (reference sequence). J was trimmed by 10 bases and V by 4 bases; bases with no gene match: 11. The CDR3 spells CASSWRGGLPREQFF. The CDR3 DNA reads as TGTGCCAGCAGCTGGCGGGGGGGCCTTCCGCGGGAGCAGTTCTTC.

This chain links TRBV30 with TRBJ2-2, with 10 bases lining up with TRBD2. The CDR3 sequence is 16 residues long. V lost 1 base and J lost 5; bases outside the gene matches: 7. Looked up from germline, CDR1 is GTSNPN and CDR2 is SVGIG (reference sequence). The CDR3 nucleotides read TGTGCCTGGAGTGACGGTCTAGCGGGAGTAACCGGGGAGCTGTTTTTT. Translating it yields CAWSDGLAGVTGELFF.

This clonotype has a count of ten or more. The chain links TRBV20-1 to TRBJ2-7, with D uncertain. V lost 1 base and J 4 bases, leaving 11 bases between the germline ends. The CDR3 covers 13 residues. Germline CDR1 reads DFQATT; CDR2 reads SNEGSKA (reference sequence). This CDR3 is CSARGFVEYEQYF. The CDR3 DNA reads TGCAGTGCTAGAGGATTCGTGGAATACGAGCAGTACTTC.

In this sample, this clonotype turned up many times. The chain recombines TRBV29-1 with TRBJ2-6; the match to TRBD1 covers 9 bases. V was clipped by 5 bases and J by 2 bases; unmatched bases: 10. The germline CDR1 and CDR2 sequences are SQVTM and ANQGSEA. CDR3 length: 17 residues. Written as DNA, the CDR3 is TGCAGCGTTACCACAGGGGGCGCCAGTCCTGGGGCCAACGTCCTGACTTTC. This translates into CSVTTGGASPGANVLTF.

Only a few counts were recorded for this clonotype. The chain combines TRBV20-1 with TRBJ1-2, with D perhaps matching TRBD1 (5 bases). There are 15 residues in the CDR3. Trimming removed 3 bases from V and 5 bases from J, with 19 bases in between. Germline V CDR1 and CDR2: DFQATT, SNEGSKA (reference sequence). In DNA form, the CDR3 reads TGCAGTGCTAGTCAGGGCAAGGATTTGGGGTATGGCTACACCTTC. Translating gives CSASQGKDLGYGYTF.

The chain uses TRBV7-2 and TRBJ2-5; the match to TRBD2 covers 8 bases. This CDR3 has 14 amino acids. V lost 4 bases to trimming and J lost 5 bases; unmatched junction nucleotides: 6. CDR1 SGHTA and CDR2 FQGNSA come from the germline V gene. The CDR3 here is CASSYGGGGETQYF. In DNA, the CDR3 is TGTGCCAGCAGCTACGGGGGGGGGGGGGAGACCCAGTACTTC. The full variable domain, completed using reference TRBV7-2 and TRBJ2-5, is GAGVSQSPSNKVTEKGKDVELRCDPISGHTALYWYRQSLGQGLEFLIYFQGNSAPDKSGLPSDRFSAERTGGSVSTLTIQRTQQEDSAVYLCASSYGGGGETQYFGPGTRLLVL.

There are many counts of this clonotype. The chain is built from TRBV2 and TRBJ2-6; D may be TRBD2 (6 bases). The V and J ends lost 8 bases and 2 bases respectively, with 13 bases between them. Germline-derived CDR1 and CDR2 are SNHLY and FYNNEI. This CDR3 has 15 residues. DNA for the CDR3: TGTGCCAGCGCCCTAGGCGGGGCTGGGGCCAACGTCCTGACTTTC. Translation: CASALGGAGANVLTF.

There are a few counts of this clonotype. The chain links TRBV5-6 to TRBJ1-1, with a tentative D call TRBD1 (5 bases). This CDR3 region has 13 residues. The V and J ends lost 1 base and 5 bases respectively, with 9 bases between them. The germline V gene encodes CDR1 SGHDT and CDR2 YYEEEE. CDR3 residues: CASSLWGGTEAFF. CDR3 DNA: TGTGCCAGCAGCTTGTGGGGGGGGACTGAAGCTTTCTTT.

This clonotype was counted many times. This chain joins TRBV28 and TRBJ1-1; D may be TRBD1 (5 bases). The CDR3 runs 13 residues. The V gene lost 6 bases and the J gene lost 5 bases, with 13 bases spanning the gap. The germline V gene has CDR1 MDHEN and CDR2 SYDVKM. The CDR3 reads CASRSTEGTEAFF. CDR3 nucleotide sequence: TGTGCCAGCAGATCGACCGAGGGGACTGAAGCTTTCTTT.

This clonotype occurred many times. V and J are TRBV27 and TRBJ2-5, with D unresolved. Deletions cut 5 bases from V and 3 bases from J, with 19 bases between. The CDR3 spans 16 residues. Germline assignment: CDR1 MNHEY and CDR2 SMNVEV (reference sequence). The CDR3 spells CASSPYPTDGEETQYF. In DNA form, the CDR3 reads TGTGCCAGCAGTCCGTATCCGACGGACGGAGAAGAGACCCAGTACTTC.

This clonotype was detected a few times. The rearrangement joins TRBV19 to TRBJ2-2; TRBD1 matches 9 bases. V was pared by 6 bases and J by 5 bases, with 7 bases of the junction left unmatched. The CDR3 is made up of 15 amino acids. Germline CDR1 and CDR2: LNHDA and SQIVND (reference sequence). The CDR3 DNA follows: TGTGCCAGTAGCCAGGACAGGGGAATGACCGGGGAGCTGTTTTTT. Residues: CASSQDRGMTGELFF.

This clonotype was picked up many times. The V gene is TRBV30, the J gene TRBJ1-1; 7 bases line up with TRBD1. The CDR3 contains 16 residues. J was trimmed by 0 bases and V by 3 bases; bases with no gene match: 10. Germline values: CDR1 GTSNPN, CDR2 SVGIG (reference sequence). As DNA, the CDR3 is TGTGCCTGGAGCCCCTCCGACAGGGTCCTGAACACTGAAGCTTTCTTT. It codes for CAWSPSDRVLNTEAFF.